One T cell receptor beta chain is described in this entry. Antigen specificity is unknown. Transcripts of RNA were the source for amplifying TCR beta CDR3 regions. The authors performed first-round RT-PCR with HTBI primers and then a second-round multiplex PCR. One entry per CDR3 protein, called by TCRdb with MiXCR from the multiplex PCR reads. Of about 700,000 distinct CDR3 sequences in the sample, roughly 41% were seen once. This specimen belongs to a study of Graves' ophthalmopathy and Graves' hyperthyroidism. Study conclusions and caveats: Blood also contained most of the expanded thyroid clonotypes above 0.001 frequency.

Germline-derived CDR1 and CDR2 are ENHRY and SYGVKD. V was pared by 10 bases and J by 1 base, with 16 bases between. The CDR3 is 14 residues long. Under 3 months in duration, the ophthalmopathy in affected donors had moderate-to-severe activity, CAS ≥3 and NOSPECS ≥4. PBMCs had their origin in fresh peripheral blood (approximately 10 ml). The sequenced sample consisted of peripheral blood. This TCR derives from an adult man with Graves' ophthalmopathy. The chain joins TRBV10-3 to TRBJ1-1, with D possibly matching TRBD1 (6 bases). The CDR3 loop reads CASQKGVRNTEAFF. The CDR3 DNA sequence: TGTGCCAGCCAAAAGGGGGTGAGGAACACTGAAGCTTTCTTT.